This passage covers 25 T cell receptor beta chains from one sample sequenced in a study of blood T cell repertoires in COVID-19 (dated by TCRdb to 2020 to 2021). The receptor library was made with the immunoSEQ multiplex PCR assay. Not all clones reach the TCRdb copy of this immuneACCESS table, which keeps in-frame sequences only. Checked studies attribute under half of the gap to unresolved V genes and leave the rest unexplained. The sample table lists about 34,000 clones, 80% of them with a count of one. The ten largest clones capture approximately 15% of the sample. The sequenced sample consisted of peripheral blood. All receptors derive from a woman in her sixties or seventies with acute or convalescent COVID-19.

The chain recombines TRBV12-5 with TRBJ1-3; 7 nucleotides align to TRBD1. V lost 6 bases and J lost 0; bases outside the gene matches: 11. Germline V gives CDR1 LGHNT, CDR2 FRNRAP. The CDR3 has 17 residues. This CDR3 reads CASGYRDRSSSGNTIYF. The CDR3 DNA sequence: TGTGCTAGTGGCTACCGGGACAGATCGAGCTCTGGAAACACCATATATTTT.

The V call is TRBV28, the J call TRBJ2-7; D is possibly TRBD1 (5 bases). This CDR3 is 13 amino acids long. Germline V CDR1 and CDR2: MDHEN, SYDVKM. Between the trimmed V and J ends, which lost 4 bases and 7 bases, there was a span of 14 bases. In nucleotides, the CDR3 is TGTGCCAGCAGTTCCCCCTCGACAGAAGAGCAGTACTTC. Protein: CASSSPSTEEQYF. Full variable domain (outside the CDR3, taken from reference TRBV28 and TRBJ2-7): DVKVTQSSRYLVKRTGEKVFLECVQDMDHENMFWYRQDPGLGLRLIYFSYDVKMKEKGDIPEGYSVSREKKERFSLILESASTNQTSMYLCASSSPSTEEQYFGPGTRLTVT.

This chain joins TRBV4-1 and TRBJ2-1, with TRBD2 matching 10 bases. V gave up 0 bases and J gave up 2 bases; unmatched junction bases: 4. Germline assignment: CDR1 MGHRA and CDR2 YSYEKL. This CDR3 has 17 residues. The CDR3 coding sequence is TGCGCCAGCAGCCAAGAGGGGCTAGCGGGGGCCTACAATGAGCAGTTCTTC. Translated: CASSQEGLAGAYNEQFF.

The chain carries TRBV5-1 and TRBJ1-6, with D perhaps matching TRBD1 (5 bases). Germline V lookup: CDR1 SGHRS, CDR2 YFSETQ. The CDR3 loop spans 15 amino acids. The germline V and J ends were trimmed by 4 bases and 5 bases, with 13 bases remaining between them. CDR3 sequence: CASSPTDKHNSPLHF. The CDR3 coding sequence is TGCGCCAGCAGCCCGACGGACAAGCATAATTCACCCCTCCACTTT.

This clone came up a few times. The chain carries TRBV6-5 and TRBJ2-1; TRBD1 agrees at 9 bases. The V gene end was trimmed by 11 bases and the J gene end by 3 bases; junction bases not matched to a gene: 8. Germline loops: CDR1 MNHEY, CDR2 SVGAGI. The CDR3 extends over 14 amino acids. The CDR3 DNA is TGTGCCCATGACCGACAGGGGGGCTACAATGAGCAGTTCTTC. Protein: CAHDRQGGYNEQFF.

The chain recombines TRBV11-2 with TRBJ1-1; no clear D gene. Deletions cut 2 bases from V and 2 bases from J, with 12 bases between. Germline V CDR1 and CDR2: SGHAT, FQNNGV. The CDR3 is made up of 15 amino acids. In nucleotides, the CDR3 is TGTGCCAGCAGCTTAAGATCGGCGGCCAACACTGAAGCTTTCTTT. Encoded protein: CASSLRSAANTEAFF.

This chain's CDR3 is CASSLRLAGVTDEQFF. DNA of the CDR3: TGTGCCAGCAGCTTGAGACTAGCGGGAGTAACCGATGAGCAGTTCTTC. The V gene is TRBV5-4, the J gene TRBJ2-1; 12 nucleotides line up with TRBD2. The V and J ends lost 1 base and 8 bases, in that order; junction bases with no gene match: 7. Germline loops: CDR1 SGHNT, CDR2 YYREEE (reference sequence). CDR3 length: 16 amino acids.

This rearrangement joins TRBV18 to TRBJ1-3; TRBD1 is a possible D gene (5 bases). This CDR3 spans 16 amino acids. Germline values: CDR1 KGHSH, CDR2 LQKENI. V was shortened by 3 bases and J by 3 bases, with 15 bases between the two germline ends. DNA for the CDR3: TGTGCCAGCTCACCGTACCTCAGGGATGGTGGAAACACCATATATTTT. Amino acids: CASSPYLRDGGNTIYF.

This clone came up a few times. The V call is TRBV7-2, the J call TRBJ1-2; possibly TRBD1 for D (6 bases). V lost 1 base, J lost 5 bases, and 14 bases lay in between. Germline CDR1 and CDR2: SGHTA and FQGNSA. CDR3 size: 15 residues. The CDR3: CASSLDPGQFYGYTF. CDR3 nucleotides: TGTGCCAGCAGCTTAGACCCCGGACAGTTTTATGGCTACACCTTC.

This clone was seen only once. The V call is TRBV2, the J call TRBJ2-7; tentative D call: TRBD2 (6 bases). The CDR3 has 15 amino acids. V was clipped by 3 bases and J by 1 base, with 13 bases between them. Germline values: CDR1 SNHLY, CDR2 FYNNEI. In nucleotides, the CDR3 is TGTGCCAGCAGTGATGCGGCGGGAAATTCCTACGAGCAGTACTTC. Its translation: CASSDAAGNSYEQYF.

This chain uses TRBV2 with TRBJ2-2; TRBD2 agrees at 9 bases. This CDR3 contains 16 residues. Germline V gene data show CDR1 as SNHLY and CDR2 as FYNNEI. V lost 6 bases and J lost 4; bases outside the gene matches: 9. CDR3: CASSGAAGGATGELFF. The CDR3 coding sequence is TGTGCCAGCAGCGGGGCGGCGGGGGGGGCCACCGGGGAGCTGTTTTTT.

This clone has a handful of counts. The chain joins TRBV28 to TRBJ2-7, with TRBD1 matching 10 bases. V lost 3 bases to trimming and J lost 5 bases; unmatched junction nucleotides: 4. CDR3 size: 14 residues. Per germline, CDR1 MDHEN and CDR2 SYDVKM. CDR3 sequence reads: CASSFGTGVHEQYF. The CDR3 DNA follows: TGTGCCAGCAGTTTTGGGACAGGGGTCCACGAGCAGTACTTC.

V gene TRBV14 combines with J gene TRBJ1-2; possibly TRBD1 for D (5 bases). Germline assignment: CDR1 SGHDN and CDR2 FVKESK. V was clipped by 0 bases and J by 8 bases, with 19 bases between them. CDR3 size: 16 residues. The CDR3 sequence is CASSQEPLGGGIGYTF. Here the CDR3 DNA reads TGTGCCAGCAGCCAAGAGCCCCTCGGGGGAGGGATAGGCTACACCTTC. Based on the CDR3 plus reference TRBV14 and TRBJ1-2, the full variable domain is EAGVTQFPSHSVIEKGQTVTLRCDPISGHDNLYWYRRVMGKEIKFLLHFVKESKQDESGMPNNRFLAERTGGTYSTLKVQPAELEDSGVYFCASSQEPLGGGIGYTFGSGTRLTVV.

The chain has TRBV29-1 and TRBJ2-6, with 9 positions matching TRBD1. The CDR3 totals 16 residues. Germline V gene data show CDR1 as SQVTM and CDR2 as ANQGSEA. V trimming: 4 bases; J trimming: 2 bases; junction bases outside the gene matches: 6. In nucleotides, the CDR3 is TGCAGCGTTGGCGGGACAGGGCAAGCTGGGGCCAACGTCCTGACTTTC. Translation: CSVGGTGQAGANVLTF.

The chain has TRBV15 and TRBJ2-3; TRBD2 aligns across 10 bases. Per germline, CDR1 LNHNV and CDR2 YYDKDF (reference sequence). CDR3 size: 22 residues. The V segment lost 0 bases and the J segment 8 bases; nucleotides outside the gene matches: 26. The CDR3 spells CATSRDLVAGGFNPQKLGTQYF. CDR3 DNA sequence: TGTGCCACCAGCAGAGATTTGGTAGCGGGGGGTTTTAACCCCCAAAAATTAGGTACGCAGTATTTT.

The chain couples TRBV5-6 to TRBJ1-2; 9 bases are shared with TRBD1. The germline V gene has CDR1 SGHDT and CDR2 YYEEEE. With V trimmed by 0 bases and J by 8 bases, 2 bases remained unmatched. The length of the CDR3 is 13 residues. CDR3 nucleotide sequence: TGTGCCAGCAGCTTGGACAGGGGGCGAGGCTACACCTTC. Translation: CASSLDRGRGYTF.

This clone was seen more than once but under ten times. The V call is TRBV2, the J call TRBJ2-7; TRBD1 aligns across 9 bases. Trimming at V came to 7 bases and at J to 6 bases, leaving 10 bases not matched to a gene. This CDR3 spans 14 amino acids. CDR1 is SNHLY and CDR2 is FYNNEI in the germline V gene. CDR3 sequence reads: CASIGGQGLGEQYF. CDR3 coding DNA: TGTGCCAGCATTGGGGGACAGGGCTTGGGCGAGCAGTACTTC. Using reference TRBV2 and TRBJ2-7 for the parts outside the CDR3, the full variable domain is EPEVTQTPSHQVTQMGQEVILRCVPISNHLYFYWYRQILGQKVEFLVSFYNNEISEKSEIFDDQFSVERPDGSNFTLKIRSTKLEDSAMYFCASIGGQGLGEQYFGPGTRLTVT.

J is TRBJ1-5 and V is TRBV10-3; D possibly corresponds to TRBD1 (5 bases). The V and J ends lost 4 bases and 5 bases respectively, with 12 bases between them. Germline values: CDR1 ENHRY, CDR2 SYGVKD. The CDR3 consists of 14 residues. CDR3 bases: TGTGCCATCAGTGCGCAGGGAGGATATCAGCCCCAGCATTTT. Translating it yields CAISAQGGYQPQHF.

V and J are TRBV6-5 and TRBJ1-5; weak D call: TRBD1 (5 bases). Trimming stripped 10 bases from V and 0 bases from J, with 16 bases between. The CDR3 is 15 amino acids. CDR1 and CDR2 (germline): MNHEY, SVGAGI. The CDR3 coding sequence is TGTGCCACCTCTAAAGGGGCTGGTAGCAATCAGCCCCAGCATTTT. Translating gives CATSKGAGSNQPQHF.

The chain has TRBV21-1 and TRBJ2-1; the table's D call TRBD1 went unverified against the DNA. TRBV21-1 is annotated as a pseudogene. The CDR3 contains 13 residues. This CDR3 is CASSLQFYDEQFF. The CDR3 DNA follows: TGTGCCAGCAGCCTACAGTTTTACGATGAGCAGTTCTTC.

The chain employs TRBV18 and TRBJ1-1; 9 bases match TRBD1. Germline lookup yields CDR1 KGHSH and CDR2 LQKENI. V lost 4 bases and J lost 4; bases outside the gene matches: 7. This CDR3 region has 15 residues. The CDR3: CASSRGDRGATEAFF. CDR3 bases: TGTGCCAGCTCACGGGGAGACAGGGGGGCCACTGAAGCTTTCTTT.

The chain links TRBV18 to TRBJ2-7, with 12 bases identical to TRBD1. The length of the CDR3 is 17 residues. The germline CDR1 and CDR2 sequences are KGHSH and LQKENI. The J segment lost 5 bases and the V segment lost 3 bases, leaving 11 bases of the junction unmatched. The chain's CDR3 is CASSPYGTGGLSDEQYF. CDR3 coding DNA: TGTGCCAGCTCACCCTACGGGACAGGGGGCTTATCGGACGAGCAGTACTTC.

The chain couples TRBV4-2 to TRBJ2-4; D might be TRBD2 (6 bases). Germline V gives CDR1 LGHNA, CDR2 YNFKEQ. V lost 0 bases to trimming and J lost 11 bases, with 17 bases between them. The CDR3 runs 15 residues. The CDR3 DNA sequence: TGTGCCAGCAGCCAAGAACCTGGGTCTAGCGCCTTTCAGTACTTC. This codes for CASSQEPGSSAFQYF.

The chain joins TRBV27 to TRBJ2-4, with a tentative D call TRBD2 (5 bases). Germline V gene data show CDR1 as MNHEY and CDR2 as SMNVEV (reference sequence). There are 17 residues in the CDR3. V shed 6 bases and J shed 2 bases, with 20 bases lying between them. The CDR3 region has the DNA TGTGCCAGCAGCTTCTCCGGAGGCCCTTTTCCCAAAAACATTCAGTACTTC. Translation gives CASSFSGGPFPKNIQYF.

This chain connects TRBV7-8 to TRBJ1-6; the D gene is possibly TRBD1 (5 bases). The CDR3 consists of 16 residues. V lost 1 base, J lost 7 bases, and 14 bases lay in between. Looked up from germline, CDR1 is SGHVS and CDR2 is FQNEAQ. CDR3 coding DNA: TGTGCCAGCAGCTTAGAATCGGCAGGGCTGAATTCACCCCTCCACTTT. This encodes CASSLESAGLNSPLHF.